The T cell receptor beta chain under discussion was sequenced for a study of shared clonotypes between healthy human individuals. Looking at the study overall: The plates for each donor numbered three CD4 naive, three CD4 memory, two CD8 naive and one CD8 memory. Study-level points and caveats: Naive CD4 clonotypes overlapped across a handful of donors at approximately 5.5%.

TCRdb's table, derived via immunoSEQ multiplex PCR, lists solely in-frame clones and lacks some. Counted here are roughly 2,000,000 clones, 85% to 95% occurring once; the ten biggest clones make up 1% to 1.5%. Positively selected for CCR7, the CD45RO-negative cells used as naive CD8 cells excluded terminally differentiated effector memory CD45RA+ cells. Adults of Caucasian background living in Nashville, Tennessee made up all donors. In germline, CDR1 is MDHEN, CDR2 SYDVKM. V was cut by 3 bases and J by 5 bases, with 11 bases left in between. This CDR3 has 14 residues. About this clone: The target antigen is unknown.

The sequenced material came from naive CD8+ T cells sorted from blood. This sequence joins TRBV28 and TRBJ1-3; tentatively, D is TRBD1 (5 bases). The sequence was obtained from a man between 18 and 35 years old in good health. CDR3 region: CASSFSRDRNTIYF. In DNA form, the CDR3 reads TGTGCCAGCAGTTTTTCCAGGGATAGAAACACCATATATTTT. Supplemented by reference TRBV28 and TRBJ1-3, the full variable domain reads DVKVTQSSRYLVKRTGEKVFLECVQDMDHENMFWYRQDPGLGLRLIYFSYDVKMKEKGDIPEGYSVSREKKERFSLILESASTNQTSMYLCASSFSRDRNTIYFGEGSWLTVV.